This T cell receptor (beta chain) was captured in a study of OX40 agonist ivuxolimab in advanced cancers. The study in broad terms: The costimulatory receptor OX40 (CD134) was targeted by ivuxolimab, a fully human IgG2 agonistic monoclonal antibody. Intravenous ivuxolimab was administered to patients every 2 weeks at six dose levels: 0.01, 0.1, 0.3, 1.5, 3 and 10 mg/kg. Among the approximately 54 dose-escalation patients, about 19 had hepatocellular carcinoma, about 15 melanoma, 9 renal cell carcinoma and 9 head and neck cancer. In the dose-escalation cohort, around four fifths of patients were male, and the mean age was roughly 60 years with a range of roughly 23 to 79. Patients were allowed to have had prior anti-PD-1, anti-PD-L1 or anti-CTLA-4 therapy, and around two fifths of the dose-escalation patients had been treated with checkpoint inhibitors. Partial responses occurred in three dose-escalation patients: two with cutaneous melanoma and one with hepatocellular carcinoma. The point of sequencing TCRbeta in the periphery was to test whether ivuxolimab changed TCR sequence diversity and drove clonal T-cell expansion. The paper covers the monotherapy dose-escalation part of the phase I ivuxolimab trial, which included N ≈ 57 patients.

V is reduced by 3 bases and J by 4 bases, leaving a spacing of 12 bases between them. CDR1 and CDR2 are drawn from the germline V gene (reference sequence): LNHDA, SQIVND. The CDR3 spans 14 residues, from the cysteine through the phenylalanine. CDR3 DNA is the only sequence kept; it has 42 bases, read in frame from the first base. Genomic DNA was isolated from the sorted cells so that the TCRbeta CDR3 region could be sequenced. The immunoSEQ Assay was used for sequencing of TCRbeta CDR3 regions. In its TCRdb copy, this immuneACCESS table keeps in-frame sequences only and misses some clones. Where compared with another copy, unresolved V genes explain less than half of these, and the others have no known cause. The table for this sample lists over 80,000 clones; approximately 90% of them were counted only once. The ten largest make up around 0.44% of the sample. Notes on this clone: Its antigen target is currently unknown. No clone much larger than this one lies a single base away; base qualities are absent.

Overall study results and their limits: At doses of 0.1 to 3.0 mg/kg, clonal expansion of both CD4+ and CD8+ blood T cells was observed from baseline to week 6. Partial responders in the 0.1-3.0 mg/kg groups had among the lowest normalized peripheral clonal expansion, especially among CD8+ T cells. After ivuxolimab, more expanded clones were found on average in CD8+ T cells than in CD4+ T cells. The antigen specificity of the clonally expanded peripheral T cells was not determined. Low levels of normalized T-cell clonal expansion were also seen in some patients who did not respond.

The trial excluded patients who had a history of autoimmune disease or were on systemic immunosuppression. Peripheral blood for TCR sequencing was collected from all dose cohorts at baseline, on cycle 4 day 1, and on cycle 7 day 1. Samples were obtained from an open-label, multicenter, first-in-human phase I dose-escalation trial of ivuxolimab. Adults with locally advanced or metastatic head and neck squamous cell, hepatocellular, melanoma or renal cell carcinoma were enrolled in the trial. CD4+ and CD8+ T cells were sorted separately from peripheral blood before TCR sequencing. This TCR was sampled from an adult with an advanced solid tumor such as melanoma, head and neck, liver or kidney cancer. The sample consisted of CD4+ or CD8+ T cells sorted from blood, taken in a trial of the OX40 agonist ivuxolimab. The chain is made from TRBV19 and TRBJ2-5, with the D gene possibly TRBD1 or TRBD2, each one fitting 5 bases. The DNA sequence is given as TGTGCCAGTAGTATTACCCCAGGGACAGAGACCCAGTACTTC. It translates to CASSITPGTETQYF.